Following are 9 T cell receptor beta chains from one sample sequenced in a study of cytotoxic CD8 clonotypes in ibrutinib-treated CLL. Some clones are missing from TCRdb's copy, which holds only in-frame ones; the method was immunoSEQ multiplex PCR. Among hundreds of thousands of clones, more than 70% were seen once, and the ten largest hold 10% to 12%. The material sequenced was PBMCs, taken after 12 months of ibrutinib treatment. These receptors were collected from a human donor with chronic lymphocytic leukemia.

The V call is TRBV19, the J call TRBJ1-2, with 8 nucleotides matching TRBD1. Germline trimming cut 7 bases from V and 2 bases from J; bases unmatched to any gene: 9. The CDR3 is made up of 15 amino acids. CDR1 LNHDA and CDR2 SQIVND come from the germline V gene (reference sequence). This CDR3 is CASTVNWDRNYGYTF. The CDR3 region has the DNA TGTGCCAGTACCGTTAATTGGGACAGGAACTATGGCTACACCTTC. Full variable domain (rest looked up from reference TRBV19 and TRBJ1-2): DGGITQSPKYLFRKEGQNVTLSCEQNLNHDAMYWYRQDPGQGLRLIYYSQIVNDFQKGDIAEGYSVSREKKESFPLTVTSAQKNPTAFYLCASTVNWDRNYGYTFGSGTRLTVV.

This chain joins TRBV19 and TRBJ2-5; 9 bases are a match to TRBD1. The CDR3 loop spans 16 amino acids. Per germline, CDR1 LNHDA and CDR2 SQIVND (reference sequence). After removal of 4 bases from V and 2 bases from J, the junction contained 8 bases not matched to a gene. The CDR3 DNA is TGTGCCAGTAGTAAAACCACCGGGACAGGGCAAGAGACCCAGTACTTC. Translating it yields CASSKTTGTGQETQYF.

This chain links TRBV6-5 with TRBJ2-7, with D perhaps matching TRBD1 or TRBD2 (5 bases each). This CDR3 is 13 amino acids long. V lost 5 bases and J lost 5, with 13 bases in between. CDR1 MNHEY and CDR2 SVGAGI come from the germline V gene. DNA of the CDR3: TGTGCCAGCAGTACCCCCGGGACCGACGAGCAGTACTTC. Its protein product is CASSTPGTDEQYF.

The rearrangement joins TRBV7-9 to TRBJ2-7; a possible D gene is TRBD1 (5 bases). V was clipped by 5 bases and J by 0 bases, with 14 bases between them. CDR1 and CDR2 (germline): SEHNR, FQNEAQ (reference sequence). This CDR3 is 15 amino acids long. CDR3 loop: CASSAVGRSSYEQYF. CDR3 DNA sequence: TGTGCCAGCAGCGCCGTGGGGCGAAGCTCCTACGAGCAGTACTTC.

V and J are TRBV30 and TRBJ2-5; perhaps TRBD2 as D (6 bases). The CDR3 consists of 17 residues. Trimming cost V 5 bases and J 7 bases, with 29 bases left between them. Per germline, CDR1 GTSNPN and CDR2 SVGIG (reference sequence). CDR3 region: CAWHRPGITSGEGTQYF. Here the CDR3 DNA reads TGTGCCTGGCATCGACCGGGAATTACTTCGGGAGAGGGGACCCAGTACTTC.

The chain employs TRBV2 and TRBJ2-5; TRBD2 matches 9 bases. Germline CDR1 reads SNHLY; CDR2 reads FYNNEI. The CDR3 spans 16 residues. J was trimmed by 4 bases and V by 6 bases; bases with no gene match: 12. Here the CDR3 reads CASRRDFSGGGETQYF. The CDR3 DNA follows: TGTGCCAGCAGGAGGGATTTTAGCGGGGGAGGAGAGACCCAGTACTTC.

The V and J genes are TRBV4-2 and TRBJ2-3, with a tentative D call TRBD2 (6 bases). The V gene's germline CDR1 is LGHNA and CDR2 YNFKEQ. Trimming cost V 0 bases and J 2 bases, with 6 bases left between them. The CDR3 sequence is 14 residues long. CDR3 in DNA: TGTGCCAGCAGCCAAGAGGGACTCACAGATACGCAGTATTTT. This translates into CASSQEGLTDTQYF.

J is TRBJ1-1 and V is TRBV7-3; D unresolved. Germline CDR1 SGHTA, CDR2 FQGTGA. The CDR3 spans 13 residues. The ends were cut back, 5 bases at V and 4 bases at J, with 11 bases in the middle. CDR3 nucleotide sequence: TGTGCCAGCAGCGAGGGTGCTGGCACTGAAGCTTTCTTT. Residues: CASSEGAGTEAFF. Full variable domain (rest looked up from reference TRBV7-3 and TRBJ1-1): GAGVSQTPSNKVTEKGKYVELRCDPISGHTALYWYRQSLGQGPEFLIYFQGTGAADDSGLPNDRFFAVRPEGSVSTLKIQRTERGDSAVYLCASSEGAGTEAFFGQGTRLTVV.

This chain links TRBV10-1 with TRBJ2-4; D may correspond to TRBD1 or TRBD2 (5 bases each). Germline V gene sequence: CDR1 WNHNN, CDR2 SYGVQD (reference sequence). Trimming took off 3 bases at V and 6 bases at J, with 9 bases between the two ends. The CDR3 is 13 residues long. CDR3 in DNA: TGCGCCAGCAGTGAAGGGACCACAAACATTCAGTACTTC. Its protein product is CASSEGTTNIQYF.